This is a list of T cell receptor beta chains from one sample in a study of Ad26.COV2.S vaccination and SARS-CoV-2 variants. Profiling relied on immunoSEQ multiplex PCR, and the TCRdb table lists in-frame clones only, not all of them. The sample consists of fewer than 150,000 clones, 80% to 90% of them appearing once. The material was peripheral blood, obtained after recovery from COVID-19. The receptor set was obtained from a human donor who had recovered from COVID-19. Both conserved end residues are part of each CDR3. A D gene is named only where the DNA matches it firmly. Clone sizes are given selectively: once, few, many, or a class where the clone is expanded.

clone_size d_call j_call v_call cdr3_nt cdr3_aa
- TRBD2 TRBJ2-5 TRBV25-1 TGTGCCAGCACTAGCGGGGGGGACGCAAAAGAGACCCAGTACTTC CASTSGGDAKETQYF
- - TRBJ2-7 TRBV11-2 TGTGCCAGCAGCTTAGACTATACGGGGTACGAGCAGTACTTC CASSLDYTGYEQYF
- - TRBJ2-7 TRBV9 TGTGCCAGCAGCGCCCTCTCGGACACTCCCTACGAGCAGTACTTC CASSALSDTPYEQYF
- - TRBJ1-3 TRBV4-1 TGCGCCAGCAGCCAACCTCTAGGGGGGACAGGAAACACCATATATTTT CASSQPLGGTGNTIYF
once - TRBJ1-4 TRBV18 TGTGCCAGCTCACCACCGAGTGAAAAACTGTTTTTT CASSPPSEKLFF
- TRBD1 TRBJ1-4 TRBV4-3 TGCGCCAGCAGCCACGGACTACCGGGACAGCTTAATGAAAAACTGTTTTTT CASSHGLPGQLNEKLFF
once - TRBJ2-1 TRBV19 TGTGCCAGTAGTGCCGTAAGGGGGGCCTCCTACAATGAGCAGTTCTTC CASSAVRGASYNEQFF
- - TRBJ1-1 TRBV28 TGTGCCAGCAGCCCATCCGGATATGGAGGGGAGACTGAAGCTTTCTTT CASSPSGYGGETEAFF
- - TRBJ2-3 TRBV6-6 TGTGCCAGCAAACATGCGGGGGCGGCGACAGATACGCAGTATTTT CASKHAGAATDTQYF
- - TRBJ2-2 TRBV7-9 TGTGCCAGCAGCTATGGACCGAACACCGGGGAGCTGTTTTTT CASSYGPNTGELFF
- - TRBJ1-2 TRBV25-1 TGTGCCAGCAGTGTCGGTTCCTTCTATGGCTACACCTTC CASSVGSFYGYTF
- TRBD2 TRBJ2-1 TRBV7-8 TGTGCCAGCAGCTTAGGGATCCCGACTAGCGGGGGCAATGAGCAGTTCTTC CASSLGIPTSGGNEQFF
- - TRBJ2-7 TRBV23-1 TGCGCCAGCAGTCATAGTTATTGCGAGGGCCACGAGCAGTACTTC CASSHSYCEGHEQYF
- - TRBJ2-5 TRBV7-9 TGTGCCAGCAGCTGGATGACAGGTTCGGAGACCCAGTACTTC CASSWMTGSETQYF
- - TRBJ1-5 TRBV21-1 TGTGCCAGCAGCAAAGTTCGTCAGCCCCAGCATTTT CASSKVRQPQHF
many - TRBJ2-5 TRBV28 TGTGCCAGCAGCCGGACTCGGGACAATGAATTCCAAGAGACCCAGTACTTC CASSRTRDNEFQETQYF
few - TRBJ1-2 TRBV5-5 TGTGCCAGCAGCTTGGCGGCGATTAACTATGGCTACACCTTC CASSLAAINYGYTF
once - TRBJ2-7 TRBV2 TGTGCCAGCAGTGAATCCGTTTCGTACGAGCAGTACTTC CASSESVSYEQYF
- - TRBJ1-4 TRBV30 TGTGCCTGGAGTCCAAGCCCCGCGAATGAAAAACTGTTTTTT CAWSPSPANEKLFF
- - TRBJ1-1 TRBV9 TGTGCCAGCAGCGTAGCGGCCAGGGAGGCCACTGAAGCTTTCTTT CASSVAAREATEAFF
few TRBD1 TRBJ1-2 TRBV19 TGTGCCAGTAGTTACAGACAGGGATACTATGGCTACACCTTC CASSYRQGYYGYTF
- - TRBJ2-7 TRBV21-1 TGTGCCAGCAGCAAAGTCGGAAGCGAGCAGTACTTC CASSKVGSEQYF
- TRBD1 TRBJ1-5 TRBV6-5 TGTGCCAGCAGCCGGCAGGGGGGAAGCAATCAGCCCCAGCATTTT CASSRQGGSNQPQHF
- - TRBJ2-1 TRBV15 TGTGCCACCAGCAGAGATGGAAATGGGGGGCCCACATACAATGAGCAGTTCTTC CATSRDGNGGPTYNEQFF
- TRBD1 TRBJ1-2 TRBV6-5 TGTGCCAGCATCGGGACAGACTATGGCTACACCTTC CASIGTDYGYTF
- - TRBJ1-4 TRBV6-1 TGTGCCAGCAGTTATGGGAATGAAAAACTGTTTTTT CASSYGNEKLFF
once - TRBJ2-5 TRBV15 TGTGCCACCAGCAGAGATGGCGCACAGAAAGAGACCCAGTACTTC CATSRDGAQKETQYF
- TRBD1 TRBJ2-5 TRBV30 TGTGCCTGGAGTCTGGACAGGCGACAAGAGACCCAGTACTTC CAWSLDRRQETQYF
- - TRBJ2-7 TRBV6-5 TGTGCCAGCAGCCGACAGTACGAGCAGTACTTC CASSRQYEQYF
- - TRBJ1-5 TRBV30 TGTGCCTGGAGTCTCGGGACCCTTAGCAATCAGCCCCAGCATTTT CAWSLGTLSNQPQHF
- TRBD2 TRBJ2-7 TRBV28 TGTGCCAGCAGGGGAGGGAGCTCCTACGAGCAGTACTTC CASRGGSSYEQYF
- TRBD1 TRBJ1-3 TRBV2 TGTGCCAGCAGAACAGGGGAAGGGAGTGGAAACACCATATATTTT CASRTGEGSGNTIYF
few TRBD1 TRBJ1-2 TRBV3-1/TRBV3-2 TGTGCCAGCAGCCAAGAAAGGGGGCTCTATGGCTACACCTTC CASSQERGLYGYTF
- - TRBJ2-4 TRBV7-2 TGTGCCAGCAGCTCCTCGGGAGCGCCTGCGGGCATTCAGTACTTC CASSSSGAPAGIQYF
- - TRBJ1-4 TRBV13 TGTGCCAGCAGCTTAAACGGCCCTAATGAAAAACTGTTTTTT CASSLNGPNEKLFF
- - TRBJ2-1 TRBV11-2 TGTGCCAGCAGCTTACCCCCCCCCGGTTGGGATGAGCAGTTCTTC CASSLPPPGWDEQFF
- TRBD2 TRBJ2-7 TRBV7-6 TGTGCCAGCAGCTTGAGCGGGGGAACCTACGAGCAGTACTTC CASSLSGGTYEQYF
- TRBD1 TRBJ2-7 TRBV27 TGTGCCAGCAGTTCATACTCAATAGACAGGGCCCCCTACGAGCAGTACTTC CASSSYSIDRAPYEQYF
- - TRBJ2-3 TRBV20-1 TGCAGTGCTAGAAGGTCAGATACGCAGTATTTT CSARRSDTQYF
- TRBD1 TRBJ1-1 TRBV29-1 TGCAGCGTCGCACGGGACAGGAACACTGAAGCTTTCTTT CSVARDRNTEAFF